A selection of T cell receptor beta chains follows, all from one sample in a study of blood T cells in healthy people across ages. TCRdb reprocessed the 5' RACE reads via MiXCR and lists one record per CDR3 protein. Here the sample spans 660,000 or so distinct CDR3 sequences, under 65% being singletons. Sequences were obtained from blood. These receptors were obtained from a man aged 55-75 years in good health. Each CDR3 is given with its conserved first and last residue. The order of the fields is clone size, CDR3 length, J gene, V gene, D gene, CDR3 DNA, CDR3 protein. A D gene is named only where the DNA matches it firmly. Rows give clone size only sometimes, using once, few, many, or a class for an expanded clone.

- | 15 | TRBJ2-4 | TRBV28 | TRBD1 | TGTGCCAGCAGTGACAGGGGTGATGCCAAAAACATTCAGTACTTC | CASSDRGDAKNIQYF
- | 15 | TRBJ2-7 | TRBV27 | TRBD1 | TGTGCCAGCAGTTTAAGGGGACAGGGTTACTACGAGCAGTACTTC | CASSLRGQGYYEQYF
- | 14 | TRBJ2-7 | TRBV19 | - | TGTGCCAGTAAAGGCAGGGGATTATCGGACGAGCAGTACTTC | CASKGRGLSDEQYF
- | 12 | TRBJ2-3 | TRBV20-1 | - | TGCAGTGCCCCCGGGGTCACAGATACGCAGTATTTT | CSAPGVTDTQYF
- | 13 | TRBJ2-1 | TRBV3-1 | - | TGTGCCAGCAGCCAAGATCCGGTGGCTGAGCAGTTCTTC | CASSQDPVAEQFF
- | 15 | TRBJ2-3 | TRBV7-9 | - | TGTGCCAGCAGCCCACTGGGGGGCGTGGCAGATACGCAGTATTTT | CASSPLGGVADTQYF
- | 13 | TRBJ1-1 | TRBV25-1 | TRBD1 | TGTGCCAGCGGGAGGGAGGGGGCCGCTGAAGCTTTCTTT | CASGREGAAEAFF
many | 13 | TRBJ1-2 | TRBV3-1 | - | TGTGCCAGCAGCCAAATGGGCCCCTATGGCTACACCTTC | CASSQMGPYGYTF
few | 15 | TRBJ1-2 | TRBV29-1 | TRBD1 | TGCAGCGTTGCCCCTTTACAGGGGGCGCTGGATGGCTACACCTTC | CSVAPLQGALDGYTF
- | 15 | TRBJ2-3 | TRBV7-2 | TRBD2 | TGTGCCAGCAGCTCGGTAGCGGGACGAGAAGATACGCAGTATTTT | CASSSVAGREDTQYF
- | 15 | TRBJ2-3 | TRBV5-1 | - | TGCGCCAGCAGCTTGTGGAAATCTAGCACAGATACGCAGTATTTT | CASSLWKSSTDTQYF
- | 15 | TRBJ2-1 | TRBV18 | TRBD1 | TGTGCCAGCTCCCCACAGGGGACGGGTGGCAATGAGCAGTTCTTC | CASSPQGTGGNEQFF
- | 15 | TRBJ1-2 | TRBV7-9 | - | TGTGCCAGCAGCAGACAGATCGGGGGCAACTATGGCTACACCTTC | CASSRQIGGNYGYTF
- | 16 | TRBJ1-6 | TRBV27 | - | TGTGCCAGCAGTTTATCAGTGCCGCAAAATAATTCACCCCTCCACTTT | CASSLSVPQNNSPLHF
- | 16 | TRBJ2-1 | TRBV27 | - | TGTGCCAGCAGTTTATGGGGGAACACACACAGGAATGAGCAGTTCTTC | CASSLWGNTHRNEQFF
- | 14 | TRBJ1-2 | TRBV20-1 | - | TGCAGTGCTGCCCGGGGGGCCTTAACCTATGGCTACACCTTC | CSAARGALTYGYTF
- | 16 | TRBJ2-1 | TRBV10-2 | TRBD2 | TGCGCCAGCAGTGACGGGACTACCAGCTCCTACAATGAGCAGTTCTTC | CASSDGTTSSYNEQFF
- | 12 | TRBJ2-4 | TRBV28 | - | TGTGCCAGCACGGTTGAGGGTAACATTCAGTACTTC | CASTVEGNIQYF